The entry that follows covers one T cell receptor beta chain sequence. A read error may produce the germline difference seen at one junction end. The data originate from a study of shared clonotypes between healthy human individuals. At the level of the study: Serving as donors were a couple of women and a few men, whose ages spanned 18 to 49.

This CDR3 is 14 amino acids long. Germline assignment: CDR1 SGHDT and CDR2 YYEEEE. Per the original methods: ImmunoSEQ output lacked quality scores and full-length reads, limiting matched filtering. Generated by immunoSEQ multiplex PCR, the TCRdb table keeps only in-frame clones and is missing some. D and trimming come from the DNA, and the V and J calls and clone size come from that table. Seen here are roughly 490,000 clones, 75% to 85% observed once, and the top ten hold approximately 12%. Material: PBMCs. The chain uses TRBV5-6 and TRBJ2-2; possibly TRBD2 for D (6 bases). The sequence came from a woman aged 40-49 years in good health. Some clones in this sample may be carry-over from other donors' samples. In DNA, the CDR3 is TGTGCCAGCAGCCCAATACAGAACACCGGGGGGCTGTTTTTT. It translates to CASSPIQNTGGLFF.